This TCR beta chain was documented in a study of tumor-infiltrating lymphocytes in primary liver carcinoma. Whole-study context: These patients were men and women whose ages were 30 to 69 years. The study reported T1-T3 N0M0 tumors spanning 4.2 to 10 cm. Whole-study findings and limits: Only about 8-24% of top clones spanned all five tumor regions. Against blood, tumors held a significantly higher top-250-clone fraction (p = 0.039).

Total RNA amounting to roughly 480 ng was the source from which TCR beta cDNA was made with a constant-region primer. Investigators got TCR beta libraries out of three nested multiplex PCR rounds, done with slightly modified ARM-PCR. TRBV1-TRBV30 forward and Cbeta reverse primers drove the first two approximately 10-cycle rounds. Using its own MiXCR run on the multiplex PCR reads, TCRdb lists one record per CDR3 protein. The table records roughly 48,000 distinct CDR3 sequences, about 80% of them present only once. This CDR3 has 14 residues. Germline lookup yields CDR1 MNHEY and CDR2 SVGEGT. V lost 8 bases and J lost 5, with 17 bases in between. Turning to this clonotype: The antigen is not known.

Unsorted bulk tissue, 20-30 mg of it, served as the source for co-extraction of RNA and DNA. The TCR sequence derives from a man aged 40-49 years with primary liver carcinoma and hepatitis B virus infection. The specimen sequenced was liver tumor tissue from sampling region 3. The subset was: tumor region T3, left-lateral pole. The J gene is TRBJ2-3, the V gene TRBV6-2 or TRBV6-3; no clear D. CDR3 bases: TGTGCCAGCGGTGAGACAACCTCCATAGATACGCAGTATTTT. Its translation is CASGETTSIDTQYF.